A selection of T cell receptor beta chains follows, all from one sample in a study of a mutant IDH1 vaccine in newly diagnosed glioma. Clones were sequenced by immunoSEQ multiplex PCR, and TCRdb holds only the in-frame ones, with some missing. Of under 35,000 clones in the sample, around nine tenths were seen once. The sample was PBMCs, taken from a glioma patient treated with radiotherapy, temozolomide or both. These receptors were taken from a woman aged 40 to 49 with glioma. The CDR3 runs from the conserved cysteine through the conserved F or W. A D gene is named only where the DNA matches it firmly.

v_gene,j_gene,len,d_gene,CDR3nt,CDR3aa
TRBV9,TRBJ2-2,13,.,TGTGCCAGCAGCGTAGGCGATATCGGGGAGCTGTTTTTT,CASSVGDIGELFF
TRBV5-1,TRBJ2-3,11,.,TGCGCCAGCAGCTTCGCAGATACGCAGTATTTT,CASSFADTQYF
TRBV6-1,TRBJ2-3,13,.,TGTGCCAGTGTGGACCGGAACACAGATACGCAGTATTTT,CASVDRNTDTQYF
TRBV28,TRBJ2-7,14,.,TGTGCCAGCAGTCCCCTGACAGGAGCCTACGAGCAGTACTTC,CASSPLTGAYEQYF
TRBV7-2,TRBJ2-7,15,.,TGTGCCAGCAGGTTTAGCGGCGGGCCTTCCTACGAGCAGTACTTC,CASRFSGGPSYEQYF
TRBV6-1,TRBJ1-1,15,TRBD1,TGTGCCAGCGGTGAGGTAGCAGGGGGATACACTGAAGCTTTCTTT,CASGEVAGGYTEAFF
TRBV7-8,TRBJ2-3,15,TRBD2,TGTGCCAGCAGCTTAGATCGTCGGGGGGCAGATACGCAGTATTTT,CASSLDRRGADTQYF
TRBV5-1,TRBJ2-5,16,.,TGCGCCAGCAGCTTGGGGGCTACCCGATCGACCACGGCCCAGTACTTC,CASSLGATRSTTAQYF
TRBV15,TRBJ1-1,12,TRBD1,TGTGCCACCAGCATTGGACAGGGAGAAGCTTTCTTT,CATSIGQGEAFF
TRBV5-1,TRBJ1-4,17,TRBD1,TGCGCCAGCAGCTTGTTGGGACAGGGGAGGTCTAATGAAAAACTGTTTTTT,CASSLLGQGRSNEKLFF
TRBV7-2,TRBJ2-3,16,.,TGTGCCAGCAGCTTAAAGGCTATTACCTACACAGATACGCAGTATTTT,CASSLKAITYTDTQYF